Presented here are 32 T cell receptor beta chains from one specimen sequenced in a study of neurological immune-mediated disorders. In TCRdb, the 5' RACE reads were re-called with MiXCR into one record per CDR3 protein. Of 66,000 or so distinct CDR3 sequences in the sample, roughly 4.8% are singletons; the top ten hold approximately 6.9%. Input material: PBMCs. These receptors were obtained from a man aged 25 to 40 with multiple sclerosis.

This clonotype has just a few counts. The chain combines TRBV5-1 with TRBJ2-1; D not certain. Trimming pared 0 bases from V and 5 bases from J, leaving 9 bases between. This CDR3 contains 14 residues. CDR1 and CDR2 (germline): SGHRS, YFSETQ. CDR3 region: CASSLVAVHNEQFF. The CDR3 nucleotides read TGCGCCAGCAGCTTGGTGGCAGTTCACAATGAGCAGTTCTTC.

There are many counts of this clonotype. The chain has TRBV28 and TRBJ1-2; maybe TRBD1 (6 bases). This CDR3 comprises 14 residues. In germline, CDR1 is MDHEN, CDR2 SYDVKM. The V gene lost 7 bases and the J gene lost 1 base, with 13 bases spanning the gap. The CDR3, as DNA: TGTGCCAGCATTAAGGACAGCTTTAACTATGGCTACACCTTC. Protein: CASIKDSFNYGYTF.

V gene TRBV24-1 combines with J gene TRBJ2-7; weak D call: TRBD1 (6 bases). Germline values: CDR1 KGHDR, CDR2 SFDVKD. Trimming cost V 5 bases and J 5 bases, with 12 bases left between them. The CDR3 runs 13 residues. The CDR3 nucleotides read TGTGCCACCAGTGTCCCGTCAGGGGACGAGCAGTACTTC. Its translation: CATSVPSGDEQYF.

Concerning this clonotype itself: A clone one base away is much larger, so this may be a read error. This rearrangement joins TRBV20-1 to TRBJ1-1; D is undetermined. Germline values: CDR1 DFQATT, CDR2 SNEGSKA (reference sequence). The CDR3 consists of 12 residues. CDR3 protein: CIARTLNTEAFF. CDR3 in DNA: TGCATTGCTAGGACCCTAAACACTGAAGCTTTCTTT.

The chain is built from TRBV14 and TRBJ2-3, with D possibly matching TRBD2 (5 bases). Germline CDR1 is SGHDN and CDR2 is FVKESK. Trimming shortened V by 0 bases and J by 4 bases, and 17 bases separated the two germline ends. There are 17 residues in the CDR3. The CDR3 sequence: CASSQDTFPSGSDTQYF. The CDR3 coding sequence is TGTGCCAGCAGCCAAGATACCTTCCCCAGCGGCTCAGATACGCAGTATTTT.

This clonotype has just a few counts. The chain links TRBV2 to TRBJ1-1; D is unclear. CDR1 is SNHLY and CDR2 is FYNNEI in the germline V gene. V lost 6 bases and J lost 2, with 13 bases in between. The CDR3 runs 14 residues. For the CDR3, the DNA is TGTGCCAGCAGAAACAGAAATAGTAACACTGAAGCTTTCTTT. It codes for CASRNRNSNTEAFF.

This clonotype was counted at least ten times. Here the CDR3 DNA reads TGCAGCGTTGAAAGAATGAACACTGAAGCTTTCTTT. Encoded protein: CSVERMNTEAFF. The rearrangement joins TRBV29-1 to TRBJ1-1; D gene uncertain. V lost 2 bases to trimming and J lost 0 bases, with 4 bases between them. Per the germline V gene, CDR1 is SQVTM and CDR2 is ANQGSEA. The CDR3 spans 12 residues.

This clonotype showed up just a few times. V and J are TRBV6-4 and TRBJ1-6; a weak D match, TRBD1 (6 bases). V lost 3 bases and J lost 9, with 18 bases in between. Looked up from germline, CDR1 is MRHNA and CDR2 is SNTAGT. The CDR3 contains 16 residues. This chain's CDR3 is CASSEWGGPKSSPLHF. The CDR3 coding sequence is TGTGCCAGCAGTGAATGGGGGGGGCCGAAAAGTTCACCCCTCCACTTT.

This clonotype occurred many times. The V gene is TRBV7-9, the J gene TRBJ1-6, with 10 bases lining up with TRBD1. This CDR3 spans 15 amino acids. Germline values: CDR1 SEHNR, CDR2 FQNEAQ (reference sequence). V lost 5 bases and J lost 7; bases outside the gene matches: 5. The CDR3 loop reads CASSPTTGGNSPLHF. The CDR3 region has the DNA TGTGCCAGCAGCCCTACGACAGGGGGCAATTCACCCCTCCACTTT. The whole variable domain, filled in from reference TRBV7-9 and TRBJ1-6, reads DTGVSQNPRHKITKRGQNVTFRCDPISEHNRLYWYRQTLGQGPEFLTYFQNEAQLEKSRLLSDRFSAERPKGSFSTLEIQRTEQGDSAMYLCASSPTTGGNSPLHFGNGTRLTVT.

This clonotype was observed at least ten times. V usage is TRBV7-9 and J usage is TRBJ1-1; D might be TRBD1 (6 bases). Germline CDR1 is SEHNR and CDR2 is FQNEAQ (reference sequence). There are 16 residues in the CDR3. Deletions cut 5 bases from V and 5 bases from J, with 21 bases between. CDR3 in amino acids: CASSPEMWGAGTEAFF. In DNA form, the CDR3 reads TGTGCCAGCAGCCCTGAGATGTGGGGGGCTGGGACTGAAGCTTTCTTT.

Many counts were recorded for this clonotype. V is TRBV3-1 and J is TRBJ2-1; D not resolved. The CDR3 sequence is 14 residues long. The ends were cut back, 0 bases at V and 7 bases at J, with 10 bases in the middle. CDR1 is LGHDT, CDR2 YNNKEL, per germline (reference sequence). The CDR3 coding sequence is TGTGCCAGCAGCCAAGAAGCGTATCAGAATGAGCAGTTCTTC. Residues: CASSQEAYQNEQFF.

This clonotype was seen repeatedly, ten times or more. The V call is TRBV7-9, the J call TRBJ2-1; TRBD2 is a possible D gene (6 bases). This CDR3 region has 17 residues. Germline values: CDR1 SEHNR, CDR2 FQNEAQ (reference sequence). V dropped 4 bases and J dropped 0 bases, with 16 bases sitting between them. CDR3 protein: CASSSPEEGISYNEQFF. Written as DNA, the CDR3 is TGTGCCAGCAGCTCCCCAGAGGAGGGTATCTCCTACAATGAGCAGTTCTTC.

Many counts were recorded for this clonotype. The chain couples TRBV24-1 to TRBJ2-3; 8 bases align to TRBD1. Trimming at V came to 5 bases and at J to 0 bases, leaving 12 bases not matched to a gene. Looked up from germline, CDR1 is KGHDR and CDR2 is SFDVKD. The CDR3 extends over 18 amino acids. The CDR3 loop reads CATSVRQGALASTDTQYF. The CDR3 DNA is TGTGCCACCAGTGTACGCCAGGGGGCCCTTGCCAGCACAGATACGCAGTATTTT.

This clonotype was picked up many times. The rearrangement uses TRBV5-1 and TRBJ2-2; a possible D gene is TRBD1 (6 bases). Germline V gene data show CDR1 as SGHRS and CDR2 as YFSETQ. The CDR3 extends over 15 amino acids. V lost 0 bases, J lost 2 bases, and 8 bases lay in between. The CDR3 region has the DNA TGCGCCAGCAGCTTGGAACAGGGCAACACCGGGGAGCTGTTTTTT. Protein sequence: CASSLEQGNTGELFF. The variable domain in full, completed from reference TRBV5-1 and TRBJ2-2, reads KAGVTQTPRYLIKTRGQQVTLSCSPISGHRSVSWYQQTPGQGLQFLFEYFSETQRNKGNFPGRFSGRQFSNSRSEMNVSTLELGDSALYLCASSLEQGNTGELFFGEGSRLTVL.

This clonotype was seen a handful of times. The chain has TRBV3-1 and TRBJ2-3; D unresolved. The CDR3 is made up of 13 amino acids. Trimming removed 1 base from V and 5 bases from J, with 7 bases in between. The germline V gene encodes CDR1 LGHDT and CDR2 YNNKEL (reference sequence). The CDR3 DNA reads TGTGCCAGCAGCCAAGGGCTAGAAGATACGCAGTATTTT. Its protein is CASSQGLEDTQYF.

In this sample, this clonotype turned up many times. The chain is built from TRBV5-1 and TRBJ2-1, with TRBD2 identical over 8 bases. Germline V gene data show CDR1 as SGHRS and CDR2 as YFSETQ. V trimming: 4 bases; J trimming: 3 bases; junction bases outside the gene matches: 18. The length of the CDR3 is 19 residues. The CDR3 region has the DNA TGCGCCAGCAGCCTCCCGGGAGGAGGTTCGGGACTAGTCTACAATGAGCAGTTCTTC. Encoded protein: CASSLPGGGSGLVYNEQFF.

This clonotype was seen repeatedly, ten times or more. The V call is TRBV5-5, the J call TRBJ2-1, with 8 bases that match TRBD1. The V and J ends lost 4 bases and 6 bases, in that order; junction bases with no gene match: 9. This CDR3 comprises 15 residues. From germline, CDR1 is SGHKS and CDR2 YYEKEE (reference sequence). The CDR3: CASSVLDREFNEQFF. As DNA, the CDR3 is TGTGCCAGCAGCGTCCTGGACAGGGAGTTCAATGAGCAGTTCTTC. Drawing the rest from reference TRBV5-5 and TRBJ2-1, the complete variable domain is DAGVTQSPTHLIKTRGQQVTLRCSPISGHKSVSWYQQVLGQGPQFIFQYYEKEERGRGNFPDRFSARQFPNYSSELNVNALLLGDSALYLCASSVLDREFNEQFFGPGTRLTVL.

This clonotype was counted ten times or more. V gene TRBV7-9 combines with J gene TRBJ1-1, with 7 bases lining up with TRBD1. V was clipped by 11 bases and J by 5 bases; unmatched bases: 14. The CDR3 extends over 14 amino acids. Germline CDR1 reads SEHNR; CDR2 reads FQNEAQ (reference sequence). The CDR3 reads CASRGPQGGTEAFF. CDR3 nucleotides: TGTGCCTCCCGGGGGCCGCAGGGGGGGACTGAAGCTTTCTTT.

This clonotype was observed many times. The chain employs TRBV20-1 and TRBJ1-2; no firm D call. The V end was cut by 5 bases, the J end by 5 bases, with 18 bases between. Germline V gives CDR1 DFQATT, CDR2 SNEGSKA (reference sequence). There are 14 residues in the CDR3. CDR3 in DNA: TGCAGTGCTTCTCACTCCTTGGCAGAGTATGGCTACACCTTC. This sequence encodes CSASHSLAEYGYTF.

This clonotype was detected many times. The genes are TRBV7-2 and TRBJ2-3; tentative D call: TRBD2 (6 bases). CDR3 length: 12 residues. V shed 3 bases and J shed 11 bases, with 12 bases lying between them. The germline CDR1 and CDR2 sequences are SGHTA and FQGNSA. CDR3 sequence (DNA): TGTGCCAGCAGCTTCCGGGGGAGTAGGCAGTATTTT. Amino acid sequence: CASSFRGSRQYF.

Ten or more counts support this clonotype. The CDR3 DNA is TGTGCCAGCAGCTACAGCTTTGTTGCTGAAAAACTGTTTTTT. Translating gives CASSYSFVAEKLFF. The rearrangement joins TRBV5-6 to TRBJ1-4; no definite D call. The V gene's germline CDR1 is SGHDT and CDR2 YYEEEE. Trimming took off 3 bases at V and 7 bases at J, with 13 bases between the two ends. The CDR3 is made up of 14 amino acids.

This clonotype was seen many times. The rearrangement links TRBV20-1 to TRBJ2-7, with 10 bases matching TRBD2. V lost 6 bases and J lost 2; bases outside the gene matches: 1. The CDR3 runs to 12 residues. CDR1 DFQATT and CDR2 SNEGSKA come from the germline V gene (reference sequence). Here the CDR3 reads CSALAGAYEQYF. CDR3 coding DNA: TGCAGTGCCCTAGCGGGAGCCTACGAGCAGTACTTC.

About this clonotype itself: A much larger clone differs from this one at a single base, so this may be a read error. This is likely a read error, given that the CDR3 carries no conserved phenylalanine or tryptophan at its end. This rearrangement joins TRBV12-3 or TRBV12-4 to TRBJ1-1; D remains ambiguous. The CDR3 is 11 amino acids. V lost 7 bases to trimming and J lost 10 bases, with 13 bases between them. The CDR3 DNA is TGTGCCAGCAAGCGGGATTTAAGAGCTTTCATT. Encoded protein: CASKRDLRAFI.

This clonotype occurred many times. The V gene is TRBV20-1, the J gene TRBJ1-4; 9 bases match TRBD1. J lost 0 bases, V lost 0 bases, and 8 bases had no gene match. The CDR3 has 18 amino acids. CDR1 is DFQATT and CDR2 is SNEGSKA in the germline V gene (reference sequence). The CDR3 bases are TGCAGTGCTAGAGACGCGGGGACAGGGACCTCAACTAATGAAAAACTGTTTTTT. It encodes CSARDAGTGTSTNEKLFF.

This clonotype was observed a handful of times. The chain carries TRBV29-1 and TRBJ2-7; D might be TRBD2 (6 bases). Germline V CDR1 and CDR2: SQVTM, ANQGSEA. V dropped 7 bases and J dropped 2 bases, with 12 bases sitting between them. This CDR3 has 12 amino acids. CDR3 DNA: TGCAGCGCCCTATCGGGGGCCTACGAGCAGTACTTC. Its translation is CSALSGAYEQYF.

This clonotype came up many times. The chain recombines TRBV20-1 with TRBJ1-1, with D hard to call. CDR1 DFQATT and CDR2 SNEGSKA come from the germline V gene (reference sequence). Trimming pared 6 bases from V and 1 base from J, leaving 12 bases between. The CDR3 length is 13 residues. The CDR3 DNA sequence: TGCAGTGCCCCGGGCAGATCGAACACTGAAGCTTTCTTT. This gives the protein CSAPGRSNTEAFF.

The sample holds many counts of this clonotype. The J gene is TRBJ2-3, the V gene TRBV2; no clear D. V was clipped by 0 bases and J by 0 bases, with 10 bases between them. This CDR3 region has 16 residues. Germline V gives CDR1 SNHLY, CDR2 FYNNEI. The DNA for the CDR3 is TGTGCCAGCAGTGAAGCGGCGACACCTAGCACAGATACGCAGTATTTT. It translates to CASSEAATPSTDTQYF.

Many counts were recorded for this clonotype. V gene TRBV9 combines with J gene TRBJ2-2; the D gene is possibly TRBD1 (6 bases). V was pared by 0 bases and J by 2 bases, with 8 bases between. The CDR3 extends over 15 amino acids. The germline gives CDR1 SGDLS, CDR2 YYNGEE. In DNA, the CDR3 is TGTGCCAGCAGCGTAGAGGGACACAACACCGGGGAGCTGTTTTTT. Translating gives CASSVEGHNTGELFF.

The table lists this clonotype with many counts. J is TRBJ1-4 and V is TRBV5-1; TRBD1 matches at 9 bases. Unmatched junction bases numbered 5, after V lost 6 bases and J lost 8 bases. This CDR3 has 13 residues. Germline CDR1 is SGHRS and CDR2 is YFSETQ. CDR3 coding DNA: TGCGCCAGCAACCGGGACAGGGAGGAAAAACTGTTTTTT. Its protein product is CASNRDREEKLFF.

This clonotype was seen at least ten times. The chain combines TRBV20-1 with TRBJ1-6; D remains ambiguous. CDR1 is DFQATT and CDR2 is SNEGSKA in the germline V gene (reference sequence). The CDR3 is made up of 12 amino acids. V dropped 5 bases and J dropped 14 bases, with 16 bases sitting between them. CDR3 sequence reads: CSAASVGGTLHF. Here the CDR3 DNA reads TGCAGTGCTGCGTCCGTGGGAGGGACCCTCCACTTT.

This clonotype was seen repeatedly, ten times or more. The chain uses TRBV5-1 and TRBJ2-1; D tentatively reads TRBD1 or TRBD2 (5 bases each). V gave up 2 bases and J gave up 8 bases, with 14 bases separating them. This CDR3 has 14 residues. Germline CDR1 and CDR2: SGHRS and YFSETQ. The CDR3 sequence is CASSLGAGRDEQFF. The CDR3 DNA is TGCGCCAGCAGCTTAGGGGCAGGGCGGGATGAGCAGTTCTTC.

At least ten counts were recorded for this clonotype. V and J are TRBV20-1 and TRBJ1-4; TRBD1 is a possible D gene (5 bases). The CDR3 covers 15 residues. Germline V gene sequence: CDR1 DFQATT, CDR2 SNEGSKA (reference sequence). V gave up 3 bases and J gave up 4 bases, with 15 bases separating them. This chain's CDR3 is CSASLRSRGNEKLFF. In nucleotides, the CDR3 is TGCAGTGCTAGCTTGAGATCAAGGGGTAATGAAAAACTGTTTTTT.